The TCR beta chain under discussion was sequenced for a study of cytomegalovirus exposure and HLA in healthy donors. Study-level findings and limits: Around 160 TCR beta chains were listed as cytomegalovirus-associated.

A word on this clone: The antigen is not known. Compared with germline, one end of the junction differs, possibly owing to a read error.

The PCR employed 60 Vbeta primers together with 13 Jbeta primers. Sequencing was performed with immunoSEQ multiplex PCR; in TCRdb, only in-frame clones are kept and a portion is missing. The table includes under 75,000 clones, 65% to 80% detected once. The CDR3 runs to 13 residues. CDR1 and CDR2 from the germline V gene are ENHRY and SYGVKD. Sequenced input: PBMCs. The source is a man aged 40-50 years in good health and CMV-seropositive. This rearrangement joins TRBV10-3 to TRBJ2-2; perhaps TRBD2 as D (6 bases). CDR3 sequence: CAINRPQVGGLFF. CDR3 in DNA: TGTGCCATCAATCGGCCACAGGTCGGGGGGCTGTTTTTT.